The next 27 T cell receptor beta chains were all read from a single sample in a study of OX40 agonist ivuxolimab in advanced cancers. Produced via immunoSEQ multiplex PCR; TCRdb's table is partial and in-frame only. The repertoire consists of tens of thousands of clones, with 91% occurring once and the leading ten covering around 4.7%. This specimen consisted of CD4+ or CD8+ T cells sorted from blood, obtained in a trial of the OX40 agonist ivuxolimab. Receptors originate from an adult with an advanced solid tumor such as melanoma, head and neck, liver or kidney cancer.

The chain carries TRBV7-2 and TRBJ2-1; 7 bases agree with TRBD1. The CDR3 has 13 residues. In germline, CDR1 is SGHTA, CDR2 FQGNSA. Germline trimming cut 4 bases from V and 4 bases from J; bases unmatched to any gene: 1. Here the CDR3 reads CASSSGQYNEQFF. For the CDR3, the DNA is TGTGCCAGCAGCTCGGGACAGTACAATGAGCAGTTCTTC.

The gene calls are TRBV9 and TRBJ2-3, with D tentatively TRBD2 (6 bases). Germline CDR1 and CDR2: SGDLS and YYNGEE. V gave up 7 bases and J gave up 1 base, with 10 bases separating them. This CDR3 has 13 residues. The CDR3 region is CASSASGTDTQYF. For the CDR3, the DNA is TGTGCCAGCTCGGCTAGCGGCACAGATACGCAGTATTTT.

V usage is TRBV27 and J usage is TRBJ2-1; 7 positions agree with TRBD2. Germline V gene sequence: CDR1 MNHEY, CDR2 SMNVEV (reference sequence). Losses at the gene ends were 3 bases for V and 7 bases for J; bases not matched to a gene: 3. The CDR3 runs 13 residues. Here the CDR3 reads CASSFLGGNEQFF. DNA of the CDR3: TGTGCCAGCAGTTTTCTCGGGGGGAATGAGCAGTTCTTC.

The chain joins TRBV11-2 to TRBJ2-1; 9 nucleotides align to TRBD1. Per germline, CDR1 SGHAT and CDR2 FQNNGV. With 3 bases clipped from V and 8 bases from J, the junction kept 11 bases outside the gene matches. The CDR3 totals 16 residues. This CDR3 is CASSLSGTGILDEQFF. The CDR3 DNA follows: TGTGCCAGCAGCTTGTCCGGGACAGGGATCTTGGATGAGCAGTTCTTC.

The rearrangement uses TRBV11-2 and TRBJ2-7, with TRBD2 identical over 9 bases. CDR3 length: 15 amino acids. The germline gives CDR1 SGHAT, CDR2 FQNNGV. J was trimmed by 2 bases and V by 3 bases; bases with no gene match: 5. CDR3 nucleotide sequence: TGTGCCAGCAGCTTCCATAGCGGGAGAGCCTACGAGCAGTACTTC. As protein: CASSFHSGRAYEQYF.

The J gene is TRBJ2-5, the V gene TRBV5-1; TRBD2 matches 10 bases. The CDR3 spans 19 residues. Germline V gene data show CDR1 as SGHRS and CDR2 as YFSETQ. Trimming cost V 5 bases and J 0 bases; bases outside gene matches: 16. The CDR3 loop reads CASRAALAGETSYQETQYF. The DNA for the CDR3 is TGCGCCAGCAGGGCTGCCCTAGCGGGGGAAACCTCGTACCAAGAGACCCAGTACTTC. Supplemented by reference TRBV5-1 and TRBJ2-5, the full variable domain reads KAGVTQTPRYLIKTRGQQVTLSCSPISGHRSVSWYQQTPGQGLQFLFEYFSETQRNKGNFPGRFSGRQFSNSRSEMNVSTLELGDSALYLCASRAALAGETSYQETQYFGPGTRLLVL.

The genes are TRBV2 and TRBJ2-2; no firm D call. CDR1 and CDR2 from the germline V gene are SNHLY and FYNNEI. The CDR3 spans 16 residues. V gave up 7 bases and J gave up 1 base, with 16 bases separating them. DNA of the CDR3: TGTGCCAGCACCAGCAGTGATGCAGAGAACACCGGGGAGCTGTTTTTT. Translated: CASTSSDAENTGELFF.

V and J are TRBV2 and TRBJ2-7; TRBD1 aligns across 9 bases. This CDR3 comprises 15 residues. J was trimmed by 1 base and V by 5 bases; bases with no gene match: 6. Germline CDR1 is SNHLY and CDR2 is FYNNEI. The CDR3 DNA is TGTGCCAGCAGTACCTCCGGGACAGGGTCCTACGAGCAGTACTTC. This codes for CASSTSGTGSYEQYF. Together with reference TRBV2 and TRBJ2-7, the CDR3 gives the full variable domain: EPEVTQTPSHQVTQMGQEVILRCVPISNHLYFYWYRQILGQKVEFLVSFYNNEISEKSEIFDDQFSVERPDGSNFTLKIRSTKLEDSAMYFCASSTSGTGSYEQYFGPGTRLTVT.

CDR3 bases: TGTGCCAGTAGTATAGATCTTAAACGGGAGGGAGTCAATGAGCAGTTCTTC. Its translation is CASSIDLKREGVNEQFF. The rearrangement joins TRBV19 to TRBJ2-1; 8 positions agree with TRBD2. Unmatched junction bases numbered 10, after V lost 0 bases and J lost 6 bases. The germline V gene encodes CDR1 LNHDA and CDR2 SQIVND (reference sequence). This CDR3 comprises 17 residues. Supplemented by reference TRBV19 and TRBJ2-1, the full variable domain reads DGGITQSPKYLFRKEGQNVTLSCEQNLNHDAMYWYRQDPGQGLRLIYYSQIVNDFQKGDIAEGYSVSREKKESFPLTVTSAQKNPTAFYLCASSIDLKREGVNEQFFGPGTRLTVL.

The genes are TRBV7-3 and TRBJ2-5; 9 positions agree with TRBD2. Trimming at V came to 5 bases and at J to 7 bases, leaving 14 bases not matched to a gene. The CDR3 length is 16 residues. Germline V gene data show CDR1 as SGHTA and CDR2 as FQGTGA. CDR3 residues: CASSPLPSGDPGTQYF. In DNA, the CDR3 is TGTGCCAGCAGCCCGCTCCCTAGCGGGGACCCGGGGACCCAGTACTTC.

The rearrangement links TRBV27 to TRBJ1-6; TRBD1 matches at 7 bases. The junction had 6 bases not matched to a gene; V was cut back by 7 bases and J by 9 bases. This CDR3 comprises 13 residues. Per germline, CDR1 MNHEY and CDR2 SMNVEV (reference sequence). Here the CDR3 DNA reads TGTGCCAGCAAGACGCAGGGGGTTTCACCCCTCCACTTT. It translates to CASKTQGVSPLHF.

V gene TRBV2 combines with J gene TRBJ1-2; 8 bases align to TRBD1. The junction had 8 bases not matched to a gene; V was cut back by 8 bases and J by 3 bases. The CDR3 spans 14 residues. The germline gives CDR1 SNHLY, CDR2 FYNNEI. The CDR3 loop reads CASRTPGGDYGYTF. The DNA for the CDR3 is TGTGCCAGCCGGACCCCAGGGGGCGACTATGGCTACACCTTC.

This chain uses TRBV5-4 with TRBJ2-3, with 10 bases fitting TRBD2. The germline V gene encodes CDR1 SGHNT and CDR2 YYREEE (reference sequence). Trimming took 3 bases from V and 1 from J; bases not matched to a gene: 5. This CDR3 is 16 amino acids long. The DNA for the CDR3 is TGTGCCAGCAGCTACTTCAGCGGGGGGGGCACAGATACGCAGTATTTT. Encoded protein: CASSYFSGGGTDTQYF.

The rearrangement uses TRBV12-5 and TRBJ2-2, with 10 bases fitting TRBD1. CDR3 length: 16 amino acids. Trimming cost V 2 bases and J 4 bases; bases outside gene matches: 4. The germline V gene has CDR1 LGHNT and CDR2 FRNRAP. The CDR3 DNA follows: TGTGCTAGTGGTTTGCCGCGGACAGGGGGCACCGGGGAGCTGTTTTTT. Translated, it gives CASGLPRTGGTGELFF.

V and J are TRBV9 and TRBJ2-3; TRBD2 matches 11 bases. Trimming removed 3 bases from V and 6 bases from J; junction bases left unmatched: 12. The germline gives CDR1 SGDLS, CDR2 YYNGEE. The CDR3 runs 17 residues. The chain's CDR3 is CASSAGTSGYWDDTQYF. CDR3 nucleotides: TGTGCCAGCAGCGCTGGGACTAGCGGCTACTGGGACGATACGCAGTATTTT.

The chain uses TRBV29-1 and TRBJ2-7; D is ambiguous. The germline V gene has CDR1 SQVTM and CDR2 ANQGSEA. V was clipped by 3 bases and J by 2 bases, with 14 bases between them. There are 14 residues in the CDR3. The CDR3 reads CSVEVPPAPYEQYF. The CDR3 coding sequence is TGCAGCGTTGAGGTACCACCGGCCCCCTACGAGCAGTACTTC.

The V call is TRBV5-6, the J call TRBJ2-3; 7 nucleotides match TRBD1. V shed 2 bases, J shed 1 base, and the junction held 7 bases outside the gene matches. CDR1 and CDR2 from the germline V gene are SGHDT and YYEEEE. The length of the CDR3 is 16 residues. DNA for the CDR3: TGTGCCAGCAGCTTCAGGGACAGCGGAGGCACAGATACGCAGTATTTT. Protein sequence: CASSFRDSGGTDTQYF.

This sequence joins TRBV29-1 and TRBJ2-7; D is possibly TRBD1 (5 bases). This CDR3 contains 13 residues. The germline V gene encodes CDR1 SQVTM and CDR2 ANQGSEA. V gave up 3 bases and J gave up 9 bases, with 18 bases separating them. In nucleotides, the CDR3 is TGCAGCGTTGATCCCCATTACAGGATAGGGCAGTACGTC. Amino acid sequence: CSVDPHYRIGQYV.

In DNA form, the CDR3 reads TGCGCCAGCAGTCAAAACGAGACAGGGGCCCCCTTCAAGCAGTACGTC. It is translated as CASSQNETGAPFKQYV. This chain connects TRBV23-1 to TRBJ2-7; 8 bases are a match to TRBD1. TRBV23-1 is sorted into the ORF group, with uncertain function. CDR3 length equals 16 residues. With 2 bases clipped from V and 8 bases from J, the junction kept 14 bases outside the gene matches.

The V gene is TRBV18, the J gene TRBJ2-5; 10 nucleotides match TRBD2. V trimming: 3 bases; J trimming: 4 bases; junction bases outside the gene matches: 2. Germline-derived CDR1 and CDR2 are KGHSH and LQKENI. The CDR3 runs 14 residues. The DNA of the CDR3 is TGTGCCAGCTCACCCAGCGGGAGGGGAGAGACCCAGTACTTC. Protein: CASSPSGRGETQYF.

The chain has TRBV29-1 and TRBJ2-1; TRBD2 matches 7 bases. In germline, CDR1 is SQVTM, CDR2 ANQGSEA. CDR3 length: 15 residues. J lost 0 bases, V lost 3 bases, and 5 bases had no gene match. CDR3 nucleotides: TGCAGCGTTGACGGGGGGAGTTTCTCCTACAATGAGCAGTTCTTC. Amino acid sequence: CSVDGGSFSYNEQFF.

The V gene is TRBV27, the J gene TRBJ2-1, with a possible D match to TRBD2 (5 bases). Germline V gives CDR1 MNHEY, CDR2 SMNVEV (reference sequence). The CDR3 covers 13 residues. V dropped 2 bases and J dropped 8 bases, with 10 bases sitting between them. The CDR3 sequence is CASSLRGGYEQFF. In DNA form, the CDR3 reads TGTGCCAGCAGTTTACGGGGTGGATATGAGCAGTTCTTC.

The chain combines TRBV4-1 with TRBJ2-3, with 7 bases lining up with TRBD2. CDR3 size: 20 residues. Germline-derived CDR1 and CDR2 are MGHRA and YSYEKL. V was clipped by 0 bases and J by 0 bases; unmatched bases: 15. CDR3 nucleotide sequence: TGCGCCAGCAGCCAAGAAACCCGCCCGCTAGCGGAGGCTAGCACAGATACGCAGTATTTT. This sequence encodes CASSQETRPLAEASTDTQYF.

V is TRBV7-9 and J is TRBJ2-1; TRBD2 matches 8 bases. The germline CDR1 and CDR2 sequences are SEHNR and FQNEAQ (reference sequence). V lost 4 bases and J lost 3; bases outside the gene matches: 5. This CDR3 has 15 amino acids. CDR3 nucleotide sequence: TGTGCCAGCAGCTCCATACTAGCGGACTACAATGAGCAGTTCTTC. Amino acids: CASSSILADYNEQFF.

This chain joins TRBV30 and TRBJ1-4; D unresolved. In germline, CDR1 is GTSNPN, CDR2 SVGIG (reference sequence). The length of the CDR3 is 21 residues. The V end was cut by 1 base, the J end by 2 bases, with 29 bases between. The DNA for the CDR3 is TGTGCCTGGAGTGGGTACGATTTAGGACGGATACCTTTTGGGACTAATGAAAAACTGTTTTTT. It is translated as CAWSGYDLGRIPFGTNEKLFF.

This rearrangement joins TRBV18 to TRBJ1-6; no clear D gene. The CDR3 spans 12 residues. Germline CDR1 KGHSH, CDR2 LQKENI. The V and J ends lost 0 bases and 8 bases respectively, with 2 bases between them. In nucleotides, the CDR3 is TGTGCCAGCTCACCACCGGATTCACCCCTCCACTTT. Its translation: CASSPPDSPLHF.

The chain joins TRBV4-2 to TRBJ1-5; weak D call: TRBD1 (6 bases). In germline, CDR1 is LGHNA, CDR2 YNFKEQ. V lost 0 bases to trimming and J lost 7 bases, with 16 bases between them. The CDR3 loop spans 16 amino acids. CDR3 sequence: CASSQDRAGRGQPQHF. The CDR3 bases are TGTGCCAGCAGCCAAGATCGAGCGGGCAGGGGCCAGCCCCAGCATTTT.